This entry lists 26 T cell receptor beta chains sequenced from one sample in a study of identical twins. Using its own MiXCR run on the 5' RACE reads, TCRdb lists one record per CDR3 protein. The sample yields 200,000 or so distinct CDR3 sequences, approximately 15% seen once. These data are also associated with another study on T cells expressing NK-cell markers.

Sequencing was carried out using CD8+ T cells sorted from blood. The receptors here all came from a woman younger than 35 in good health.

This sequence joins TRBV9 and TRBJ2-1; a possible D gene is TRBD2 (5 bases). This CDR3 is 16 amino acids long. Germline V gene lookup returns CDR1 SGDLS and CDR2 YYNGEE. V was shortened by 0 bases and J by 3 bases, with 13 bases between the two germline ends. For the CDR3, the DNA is TGTGCCAGCAGCGTAGGACCCGCGGGTGACTACAATGAGCAGTTCTTC. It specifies CASSVGPAGDYNEQFF.

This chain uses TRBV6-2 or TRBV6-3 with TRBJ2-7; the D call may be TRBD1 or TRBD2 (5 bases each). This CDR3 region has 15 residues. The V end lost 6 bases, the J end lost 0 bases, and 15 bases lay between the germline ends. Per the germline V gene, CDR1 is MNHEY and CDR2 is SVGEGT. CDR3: CASSDLADSSYEQYF. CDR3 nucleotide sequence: TGTGCCAGCAGCGACCTAGCAGACAGCTCCTACGAGCAGTACTTC.

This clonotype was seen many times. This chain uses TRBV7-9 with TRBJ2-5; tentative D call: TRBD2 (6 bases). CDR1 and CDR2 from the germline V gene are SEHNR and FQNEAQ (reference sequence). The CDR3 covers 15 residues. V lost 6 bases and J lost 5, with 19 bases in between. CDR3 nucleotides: TGTGCCAGCAGTCCCTCGGGAGCAGCTTGGGAGACCCAGTACTTC. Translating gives CASSPSGAAWETQYF. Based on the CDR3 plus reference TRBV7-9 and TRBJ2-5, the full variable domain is DTGVSQNPRHKITKRGQNVTFRCDPISEHNRLYWYRQTLGQGPEFLTYFQNEAQLEKSRLLSDRFSAERPKGSFSTLEIQRTEQGDSAMYLCASSPSGAAWETQYFGPGTRLLVL.

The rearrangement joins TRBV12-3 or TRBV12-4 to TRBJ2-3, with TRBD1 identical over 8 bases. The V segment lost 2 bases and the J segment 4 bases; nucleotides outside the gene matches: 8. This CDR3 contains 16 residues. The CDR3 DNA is TGTGCCAGCAGTTTACCACCAGGGGGCGAGTCAGATACGCAGTATTTT. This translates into CASSLPPGGESDTQYF.

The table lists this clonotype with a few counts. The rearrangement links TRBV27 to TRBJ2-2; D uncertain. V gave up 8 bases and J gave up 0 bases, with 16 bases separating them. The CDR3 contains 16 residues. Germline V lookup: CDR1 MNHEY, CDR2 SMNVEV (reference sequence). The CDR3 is CASHPGRHPNTGELFF. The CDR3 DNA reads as TGTGCCAGCCACCCCGGACGGCATCCGAACACCGGGGAGCTGTTTTTT.

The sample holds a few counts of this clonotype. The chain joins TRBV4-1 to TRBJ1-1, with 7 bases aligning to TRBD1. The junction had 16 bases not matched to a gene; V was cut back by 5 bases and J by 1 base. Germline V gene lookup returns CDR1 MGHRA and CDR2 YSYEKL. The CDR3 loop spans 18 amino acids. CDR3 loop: CASSFPRGRGAGNTEAFF. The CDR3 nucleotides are TGCGCCAGCAGCTTTCCTAGGGGGCGAGGGGCCGGGAACACTGAAGCTTTCTTT.

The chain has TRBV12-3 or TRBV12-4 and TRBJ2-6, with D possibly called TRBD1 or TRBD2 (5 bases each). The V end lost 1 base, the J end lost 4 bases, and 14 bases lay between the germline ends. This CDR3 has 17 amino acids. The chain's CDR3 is CASSLGDPSRGANVLTF. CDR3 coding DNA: TGTGCCAGCAGTTTAGGGGACCCTTCGCGGGGGGCCAACGTCCTGACTTTC.

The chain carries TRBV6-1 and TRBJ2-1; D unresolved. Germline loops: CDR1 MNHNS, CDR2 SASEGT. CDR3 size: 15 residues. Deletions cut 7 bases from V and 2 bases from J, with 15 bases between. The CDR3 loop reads CASNLGSSTYNEQFF. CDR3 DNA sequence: TGTGCCAGCAATCTCGGGTCTTCAACCTACAATGAGCAGTTCTTC.

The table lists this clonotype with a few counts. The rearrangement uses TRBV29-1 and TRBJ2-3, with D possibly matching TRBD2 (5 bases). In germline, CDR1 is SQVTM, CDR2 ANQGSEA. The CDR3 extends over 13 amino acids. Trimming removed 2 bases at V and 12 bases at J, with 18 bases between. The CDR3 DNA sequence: TGCAGCGTTGAAATGACTACCCGGGTGGACCAGTATTTT. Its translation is CSVEMTTRVDQYF.

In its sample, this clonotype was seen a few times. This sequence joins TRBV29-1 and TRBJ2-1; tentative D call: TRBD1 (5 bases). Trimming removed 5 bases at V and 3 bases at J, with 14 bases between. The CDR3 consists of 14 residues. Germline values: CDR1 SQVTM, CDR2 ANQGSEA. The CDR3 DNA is TGCAGCGTTCCCGGACCGACAGACTACAATGAGCAGTTCTTC. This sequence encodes CSVPGPTDYNEQFF.

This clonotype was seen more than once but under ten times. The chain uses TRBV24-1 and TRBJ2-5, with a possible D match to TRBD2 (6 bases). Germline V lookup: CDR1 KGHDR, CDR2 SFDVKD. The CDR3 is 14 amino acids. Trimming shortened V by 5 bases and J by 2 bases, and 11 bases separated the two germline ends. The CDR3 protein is CATSAPRGQETQYF. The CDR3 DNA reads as TGTGCCACCAGTGCCCCCCGGGGGCAAGAGACCCAGTACTTC.

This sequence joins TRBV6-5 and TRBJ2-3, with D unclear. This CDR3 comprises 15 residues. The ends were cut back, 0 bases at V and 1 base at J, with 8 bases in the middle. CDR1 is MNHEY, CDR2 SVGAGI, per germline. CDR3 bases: TGTGCCAGCAGTTACTCGCCTGGTGGCACAGATACGCAGTATTTT. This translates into CASSYSPGGTDTQYF.

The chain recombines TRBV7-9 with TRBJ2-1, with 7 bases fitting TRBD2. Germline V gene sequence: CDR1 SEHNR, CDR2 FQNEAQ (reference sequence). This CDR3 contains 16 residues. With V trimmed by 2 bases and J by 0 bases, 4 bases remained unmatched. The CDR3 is CASSLPGGNSYNEQFF. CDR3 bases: TGTGCCAGCAGCTTACCCGGGGGGAACTCCTACAATGAGCAGTTCTTC. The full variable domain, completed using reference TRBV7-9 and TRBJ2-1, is DTGVSQNPRHKITKRGQNVTFRCDPISEHNRLYWYRQTLGQGPEFLTYFQNEAQLEKSRLLSDRFSAERPKGSFSTLEIQRTEQGDSAMYLCASSLPGGNSYNEQFFGPGTRLTVL.

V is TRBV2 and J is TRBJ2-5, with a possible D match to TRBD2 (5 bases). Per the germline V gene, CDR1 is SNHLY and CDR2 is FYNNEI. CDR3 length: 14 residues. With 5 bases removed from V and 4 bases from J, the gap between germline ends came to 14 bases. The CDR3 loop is CASSSLAGPETQYF. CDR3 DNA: TGTGCCAGCAGTTCACTTGCGGGTCCAGAGACCCAGTACTTC.

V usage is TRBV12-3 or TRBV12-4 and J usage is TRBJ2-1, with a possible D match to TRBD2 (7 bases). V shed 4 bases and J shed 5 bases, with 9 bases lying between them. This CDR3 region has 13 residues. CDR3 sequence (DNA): TGTGCCAGCAGTTGGGGGGGCCACAATGAGCAGTTCTTC. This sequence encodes CASSWGGHNEQFF.

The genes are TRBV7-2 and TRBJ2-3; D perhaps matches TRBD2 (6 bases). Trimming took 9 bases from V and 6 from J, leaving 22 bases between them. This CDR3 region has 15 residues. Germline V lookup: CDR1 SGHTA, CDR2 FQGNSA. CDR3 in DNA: TGTGCCAGTTCGGGGACTGGACTACCTGTCGATACGCAGTATTTT. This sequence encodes CASSGTGLPVDTQYF.

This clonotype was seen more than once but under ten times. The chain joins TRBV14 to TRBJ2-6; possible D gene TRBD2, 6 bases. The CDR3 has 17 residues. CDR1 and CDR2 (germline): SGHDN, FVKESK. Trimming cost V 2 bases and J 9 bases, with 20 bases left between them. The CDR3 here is CASSQLPGLSQSNVLTF. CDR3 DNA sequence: TGTGCCAGCAGCCAATTACCGGGACTCTCTCAAAGCAACGTCCTGACTTTC. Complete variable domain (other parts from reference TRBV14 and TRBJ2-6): EAGVTQFPSHSVIEKGQTVTLRCDPISGHDNLYWYRRVMGKEIKFLLHFVKESKQDESGMPNNRFLAERTGGTYSTLKVQPAELEDSGVYFCASSQLPGLSQSNVLTFGAGSRLTVL.

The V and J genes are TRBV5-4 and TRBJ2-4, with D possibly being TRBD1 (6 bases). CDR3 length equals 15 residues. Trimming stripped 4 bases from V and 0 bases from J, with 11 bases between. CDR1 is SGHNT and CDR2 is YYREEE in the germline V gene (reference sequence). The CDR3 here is CASSLQGLAKNIQYF. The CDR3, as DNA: TGTGCCAGCAGCCTACAGGGTCTAGCCAAAAACATTCAGTACTTC.

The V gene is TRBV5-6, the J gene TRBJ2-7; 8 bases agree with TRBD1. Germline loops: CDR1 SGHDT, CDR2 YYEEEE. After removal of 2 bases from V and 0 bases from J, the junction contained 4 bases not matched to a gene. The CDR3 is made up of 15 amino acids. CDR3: CASSFGTGLSYEQYF. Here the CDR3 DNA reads TGTGCCAGCAGCTTTGGGACAGGCCTCTCCTACGAGCAGTACTTC.

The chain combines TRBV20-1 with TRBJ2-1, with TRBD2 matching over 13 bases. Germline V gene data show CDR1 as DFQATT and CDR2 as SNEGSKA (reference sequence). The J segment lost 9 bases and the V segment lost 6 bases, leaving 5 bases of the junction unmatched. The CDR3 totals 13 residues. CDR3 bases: TGCAGTGCCAGGACTAGCGGGAGCTTTGAGCAGTTCTTC. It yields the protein CSARTSGSFEQFF.

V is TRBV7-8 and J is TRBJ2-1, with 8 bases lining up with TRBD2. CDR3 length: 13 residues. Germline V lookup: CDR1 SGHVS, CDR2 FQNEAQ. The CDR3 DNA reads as TGTGTCAACACGGGGGGGCCCTACAATGAGCAGTTCTTC. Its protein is CVNTGGPYNEQFF.

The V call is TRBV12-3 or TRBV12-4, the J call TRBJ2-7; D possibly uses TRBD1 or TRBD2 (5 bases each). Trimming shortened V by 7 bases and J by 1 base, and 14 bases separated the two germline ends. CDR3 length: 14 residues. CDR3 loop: CASIARDGSYEQYF. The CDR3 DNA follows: TGTGCCAGCATTGCACGGGACGGATCCTACGAGCAGTACTTC.

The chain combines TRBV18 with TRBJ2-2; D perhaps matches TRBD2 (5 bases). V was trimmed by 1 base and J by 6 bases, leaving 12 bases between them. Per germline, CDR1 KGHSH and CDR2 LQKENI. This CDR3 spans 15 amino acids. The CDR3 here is CASSPRDSAAGELFF. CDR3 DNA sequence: TGTGCCAGCTCACCACGGGATAGCGCCGCCGGGGAGCTGTTTTTT.

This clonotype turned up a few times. The CDR3 DNA sequence: TGTGCCAGCAGCTTCGGGACCTCCCGCCCTTCACCCCTCCACTTT. Translated, it gives CASSFGTSRPSPLHF. The rearrangement joins TRBV3-1 to TRBJ1-6, with D perhaps TRBD1 (5 bases). V was cut by 5 bases and J by 9 bases, with 17 bases left in between. The CDR3 runs to 15 residues. CDR1 and CDR2 from the germline V gene are LGHDT and YNNKEL (reference sequence).

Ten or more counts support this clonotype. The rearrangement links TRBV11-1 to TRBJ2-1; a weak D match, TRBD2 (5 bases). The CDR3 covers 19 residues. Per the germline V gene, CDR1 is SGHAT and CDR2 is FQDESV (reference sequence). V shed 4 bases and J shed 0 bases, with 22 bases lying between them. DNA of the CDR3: TGTGCCAGCAGCTCCCCACGGAGCGGCCAAATTAGCTCCTACAATGAGCAGTTCTTC. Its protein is CASSSPRSGQISSYNEQFF.

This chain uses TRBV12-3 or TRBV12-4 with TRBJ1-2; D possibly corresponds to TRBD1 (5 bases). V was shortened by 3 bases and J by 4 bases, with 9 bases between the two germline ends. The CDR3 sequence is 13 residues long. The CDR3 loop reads CASSFSRVYGYTF. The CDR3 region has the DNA TGTGCCAGCAGTTTCTCCAGGGTCTATGGCTACACCTTC.